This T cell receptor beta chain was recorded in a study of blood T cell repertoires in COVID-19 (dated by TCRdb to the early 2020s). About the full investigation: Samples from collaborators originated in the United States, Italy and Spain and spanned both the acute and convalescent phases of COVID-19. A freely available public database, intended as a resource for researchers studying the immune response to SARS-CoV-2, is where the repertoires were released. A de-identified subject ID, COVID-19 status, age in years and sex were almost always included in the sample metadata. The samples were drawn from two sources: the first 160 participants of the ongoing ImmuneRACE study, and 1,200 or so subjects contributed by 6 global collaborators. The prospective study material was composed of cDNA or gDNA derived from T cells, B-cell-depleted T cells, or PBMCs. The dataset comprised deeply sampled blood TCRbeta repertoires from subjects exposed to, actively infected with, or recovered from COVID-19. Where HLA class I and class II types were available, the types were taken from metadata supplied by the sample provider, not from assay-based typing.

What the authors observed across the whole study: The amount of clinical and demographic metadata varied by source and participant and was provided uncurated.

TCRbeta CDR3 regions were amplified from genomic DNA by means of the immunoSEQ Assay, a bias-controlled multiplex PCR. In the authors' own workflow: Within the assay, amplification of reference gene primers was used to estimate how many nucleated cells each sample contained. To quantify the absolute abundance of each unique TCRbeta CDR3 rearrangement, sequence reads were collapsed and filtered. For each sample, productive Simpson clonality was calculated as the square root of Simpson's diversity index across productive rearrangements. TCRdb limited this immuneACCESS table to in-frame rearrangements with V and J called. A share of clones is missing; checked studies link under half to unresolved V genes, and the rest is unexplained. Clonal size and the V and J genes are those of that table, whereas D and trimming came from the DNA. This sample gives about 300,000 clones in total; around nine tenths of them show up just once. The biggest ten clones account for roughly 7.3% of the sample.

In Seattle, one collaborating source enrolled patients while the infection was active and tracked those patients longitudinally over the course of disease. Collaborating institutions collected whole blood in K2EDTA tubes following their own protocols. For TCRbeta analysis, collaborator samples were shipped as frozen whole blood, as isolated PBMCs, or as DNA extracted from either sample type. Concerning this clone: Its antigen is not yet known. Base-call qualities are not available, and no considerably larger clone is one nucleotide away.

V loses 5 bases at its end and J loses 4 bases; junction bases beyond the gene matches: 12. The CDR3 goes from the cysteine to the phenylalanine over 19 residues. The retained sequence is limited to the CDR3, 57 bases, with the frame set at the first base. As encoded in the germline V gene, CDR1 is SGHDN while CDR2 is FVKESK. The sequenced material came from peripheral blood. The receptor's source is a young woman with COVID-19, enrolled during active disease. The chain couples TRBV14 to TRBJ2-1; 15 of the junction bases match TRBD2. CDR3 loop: CASSFEPRTSGRVYNEQFF. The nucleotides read TGTGCCAGCAGCTTCGAACCAAGGACTAGCGGGAGGGTTTACAATGAGCAGTTCTTC.